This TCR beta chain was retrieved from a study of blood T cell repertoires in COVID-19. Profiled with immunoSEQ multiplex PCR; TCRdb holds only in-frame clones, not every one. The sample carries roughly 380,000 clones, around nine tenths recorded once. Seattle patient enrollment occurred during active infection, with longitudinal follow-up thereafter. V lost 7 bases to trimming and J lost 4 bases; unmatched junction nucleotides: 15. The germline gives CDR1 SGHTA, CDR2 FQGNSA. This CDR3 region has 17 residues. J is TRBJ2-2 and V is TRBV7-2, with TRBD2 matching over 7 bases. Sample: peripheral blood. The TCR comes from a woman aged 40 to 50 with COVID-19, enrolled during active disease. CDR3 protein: CASNSGLPSSRTGELFF. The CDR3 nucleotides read TGTGCCAGCAACTCGGGACTACCCTCCAGTCGCACCGGGGAGCTGTTTTTT.